This T cell receptor beta chain is from a study of blood T cell repertoires in COVID-19. The wider study: The study drew acute and convalescent COVID-19 samples from the United States, Italy and Spain. T cells, B-cell-depleted T cells, or PBMCs supplied cDNA or gDNA.

All recovered Cohort 3 donors got two negative PCRs, got clearance, or saw symptom resolution. V lost 1 base and J 4 bases, leaving 11 bases between the germline ends. Germline CDR1 reads MDHEN; CDR2 reads SYDVKM. CDR3 length: 14 amino acids. Original handling: By means of reference gene primer amplification, nucleated cell counts were estimated. TCRdb's copy holds only in-frame clones and misses some; the assay was immunoSEQ multiplex PCR. The D gene and trimming were derived from the DNA, and the V and J assignments and clone size from that table. The table lists some 300,000 clones, over 85% of them singletons.

V is TRBV28 and J is TRBJ2-7, with D possibly TRBD1 on 5 matching bases. The source material was PBMCs or T cells enriched from blood (not recorded which). This clonotype was sampled from a young woman who had recovered from COVID-19. The DNA of the CDR3 is TGTGCCAGCAGTTTATCGGCAGGGCTGTACGAGCAGTACTTC. Protein sequence: CASSLSAGLYEQYF.